This TCR beta chain was sequenced for a study of blood T cell repertoires in COVID-19. V was shortened by 7 bases and J by 0 bases, with 9 bases between the two germline ends. This CDR3 comprises 13 residues. CDR1 is LNHDA and CDR2 is SQIVND in the germline V gene (reference sequence). Per the study methods: Researchers report that nucleated cell counts were estimated from reference gene primer amplification. Only in-frame clones appear in the TCRdb table, and some are missing; sequencing was by immunoSEQ multiplex PCR. V and J calls and clone size are those listed in that table; D and trimming were worked out from the DNA. The table shows about 200,000 clones, with 65% to 90% occurring only once.

The V call is TRBV19, the J call TRBJ1-1; D uncertain. This TCR derives from a woman in her forties with acute COVID-19. The sequenced material came from PBMCs or T cells enriched from blood (not recorded which). The CDR3 spells CASKTPLNTEAFF. As DNA, the CDR3 is TGTGCCAGTAAGACTCCGCTGAACACTGAAGCTTTCTTT.